This T cell receptor (beta chain) was recovered during a study of beta chain features in type 1 diabetes. The CDR3 extends over 13 amino acids. The germline V gene has CDR1 SNHLY and CDR2 FYNNEI. The V end was cut by 7 bases, the J end by 4 bases, with 12 bases between. cDNA synthesis used the whole RNA isolate, giving expressed TCRB sequences. The table came from immunoSEQ multiplex PCR; TCRdb's copy has only in-frame clones and leaves some out. The sample holds around 500,000 clones, around 30% seen once. This clone was seen a handful of times. Antigen unknown. Study observations and caveats: Since sequencing was performed on cDNA, cells with high TCR expression could be over-represented. Patients' naive, central memory and regulatory TCRB repertoires appeared more alike than those of healthy donors.

The receptor was derived from a man aged 18 to 29 in good health. Material: naive CD4+ T cells from blood. The chain employs TRBV2 and TRBJ2-3; a weak D match, TRBD2 (6 bases). The CDR3 protein is CASTGVSADTQYF. CDR3 nucleotide sequence: TGTGCCAGCACGGGAGTGTCCGCAGATACGCAGTATTTT.